The TCR beta chain described here comes from a study of blood T cell repertoires in COVID-19. Trimming shortened V by 5 bases and J by 1 base, and 17 bases separated the two germline ends. The CDR3 length is 16 residues. Germline loops: CDR1 LNHDA, CDR2 SQIVND (reference sequence). TCRdb's table, derived via immunoSEQ multiplex PCR, lists solely in-frame clones and lacks some. Of roughly 380,000 clones listed, more than 65% are singletons. Sequenced input: peripheral blood. The V and J genes are TRBV19 and TRBJ1-1; the D is unclear. The TCR was taken from a human donor with acute or convalescent COVID-19. The donor label of this sample is uncertain. Here the CDR3 DNA reads TGTGCCAGTAGTCCCCGTCCCAATAGAAGGAACACTGAAGCTTTCTTT. This codes for CASSPRPNRRNTEAFF.